Following are 15 T cell receptor beta chains from one sample sequenced in a study of Ad26.COV2.S vaccination and SARS-CoV-2 variants. This table comes from immunoSEQ multiplex PCR, and its TCRdb copy is limited to in-frame clones, with some not included. This table holds just over 350,000 clones, 92% found once. The sample was peripheral blood, taken after recovery from COVID-19. The receptors here all came from a human donor who had recovered from COVID-19.

This chain links TRBV7-8 with TRBJ2-1; 10 bases are shared with TRBD2. J gave up 8 bases and V 2 bases, and 6 bases lay outside the gene matches. The CDR3 is 15 residues long. Germline values: CDR1 SGHVS, CDR2 FQNEAQ. The CDR3 here is CASSLPSGGADEQFF. DNA of the CDR3: TGTGCCAGCAGCTTACCCAGCGGGGGGGCTGATGAGCAGTTCTTC. Combining the CDR3 with reference TRBV7-8 and TRBJ2-1 gives the whole variable domain GAGVSQSPRYKVAKRGQDVALRCDPISGHVSLFWYQQALGQGPEFLTYFQNEAQLDKSGLPSDRFFAERPEGSVSTLKIQRTQQEDSAVYLCASSLPSGGADEQFFGPGTRLTVL.

This clone was detected only once. The chain carries TRBV9 and TRBJ2-2; TRBD2 matches 13 bases. The CDR3 runs to 21 residues. Germline loops: CDR1 SGDLS, CDR2 YYNGEE. After removal of 1 base from V and 6 bases from J, the junction contained 18 bases not matched to a gene. The CDR3 DNA reads as TGTGCCAGCAGCGTAAGCAGGTCGGGGACTAGCGGGGCCCCGGGGTCCGGGGAGCTGTTTTTT. As protein: CASSVSRSGTSGAPGSGELFF. The whole variable domain, filled in from reference TRBV9 and TRBJ2-2, reads DSGVTQTPKHLITATGQRVTLRCSPRSGDLSVYWYQQSLDQGLQFLIQYYNGEERAKGNILERFSAQQFPDLHSELNLSSLELGDSALYFCASSVSRSGTSGAPGSGELFFGEGSRLTVL.

This CDR3 is CASSQGVGNSPLHF. CDR3 bases: TGTGCCAGCAGCCAAGGGGTGGGTAATTCACCCCTCCACTTT. The chain joins TRBV3-1 (or the pseudogene TRBV3-2) to TRBJ1-6, with no clear D. Germline CDR1 LGHDT, CDR2 YNNKEL (reference sequence). This CDR3 region has 14 residues. The V end was cut by 1 base, the J end by 6 bases, with 7 bases between.

This chain links TRBV10-3 with TRBJ2-2, with TRBD2 identical over 11 bases. The germline V gene encodes CDR1 ENHRY and CDR2 SYGVKD. After removal of 4 bases from V and 6 bases from J, the junction contained 7 bases not matched to a gene. The CDR3 runs 16 residues. CDR3 loop: CAISASGGLGAGELFF. The CDR3 bases are TGTGCCATCAGTGCTAGCGGGGGGCTGGGGGCCGGGGAGCTGTTTTTT.

The V gene is TRBV7-8, the J gene TRBJ1-5; D gene ambiguous. The V gene lost 0 bases and the J gene lost 2 bases, with 11 bases spanning the gap. Germline loops: CDR1 SGHVS, CDR2 FQNEAQ. This CDR3 spans 16 amino acids. CDR3 amino acids: CASSLAGSGGNQPQHF. The CDR3 region has the DNA TGTGCCAGCAGCTTAGCGGGGTCAGGTGGCAATCAGCCCCAGCATTTT.

The chain carries TRBV18 and TRBJ1-4; D unresolved. Germline CDR1 reads KGHSH; CDR2 reads LQKENI. The CDR3 is 16 amino acids. V was shortened by 5 bases and J by 3 bases, with 16 bases between the two germline ends. The CDR3 loop is CASSSVLEGSNEKLFF. DNA for the CDR3: TGTGCCAGCTCATCCGTCTTAGAGGGATCTAATGAAAAACTGTTTTTT. Supplemented by reference TRBV18 and TRBJ1-4, the full variable domain reads NAGVMQNPRHLVRRRGQEARLRCSPMKGHSHVYWYRQLPEEGLKFMVYLQKENIIDESGMPKERFSAEFPKEGPSILRIQQVVRGDSAAYFCASSSVLEGSNEKLFFGSGTQLSVL.

The chain employs TRBV5-1 and TRBJ2-7, with D unclear. V was cut by 1 base and J by 0 bases, with 8 bases left in between. The CDR3 sequence is 14 residues long. Germline CDR1 and CDR2: SGHRS and YFSETQ. The CDR3 DNA is TGCGCCAGCAGCTTGATTCCGGGCTCCTACGAGCAGTACTTC. As protein: CASSLIPGSYEQYF. Looking up the rest from reference TRBV5-1 and TRBJ2-7 gives the full variable domain: KAGVTQTPRYLIKTRGQQVTLSCSPISGHRSVSWYQQTPGQGLQFLFEYFSETQRNKGNFPGRFSGRQFSNSRSEMNVSTLELGDSALYLCASSLIPGSYEQYFGPGTRLTVT.

The chain carries TRBV20-1 and TRBJ2-7; tentatively, D is TRBD1 or TRBD2 (5 bases each). Germline-derived CDR1 and CDR2 are DFQATT and SNEGSKA (reference sequence). The V and J ends lost 3 bases and 2 bases respectively, with 11 bases between them. This CDR3 is built from 13 residues. CDR3 amino acids: CSASMQGPYEQYF. CDR3 coding DNA: TGCAGTGCTAGTATGCAGGGACCCTACGAGCAGTACTTC.

The V and J genes are TRBV4-1 and TRBJ2-1; maybe TRBD1 (6 bases). V lost 7 bases and J lost 0, with 19 bases in between. The CDR3 contains 17 residues. Germline CDR1 is MGHRA and CDR2 is YSYEKL. In DNA, the CDR3 is TGCGCCAGCATGCCGACAGGCAGGTCGGGCTCCTACAATGAGCAGTTCTTC. Protein sequence: CASMPTGRSGSYNEQFF.

This clone is a singleton in its sample. The gene calls are TRBV14 and TRBJ1-2; D is unresolved. The V gene lost 3 bases and the J gene lost 8 bases, with 10 bases spanning the gap. Looked up from germline, CDR1 is SGHDN and CDR2 is FVKESK. The CDR3 covers 12 residues. The CDR3 region is CASSQTLGGYTF. The CDR3 nucleotides read TGTGCCAGCAGCCAGACCCTTGGGGGCTACACCTTC. Complete variable domain (other parts from reference TRBV14 and TRBJ1-2): EAGVTQFPSHSVIEKGQTVTLRCDPISGHDNLYWYRRVMGKEIKFLLHFVKESKQDESGMPNNRFLAERTGGTYSTLKVQPAELEDSGVYFCASSQTLGGYTFGSGTRLTVV.

The V and J genes are TRBV7-2 and TRBJ2-3, with D perhaps TRBD1 (6 bases). The CDR3 is 16 residues long. The V and J ends lost 4 bases and 4 bases respectively, with 18 bases between them. In germline, CDR1 is SGHTA, CDR2 FQGNSA. The CDR3 protein is CASSSSGVEWPDTQYF. The CDR3 DNA reads as TGTGCCAGCAGCTCCTCAGGGGTAGAATGGCCAGATACGCAGTATTTT.

The rearrangement joins TRBV6-5 to TRBJ1-1; the D gene is possibly TRBD1 (5 bases). Looked up from germline, CDR1 is MNHEY and CDR2 is SVGAGI. V lost 6 bases and J 1 base, leaving 9 bases between the germline ends. CDR3 size: 13 residues. CDR3: CASSFTGNTEAFF. CDR3 DNA sequence: TGTGCCAGCAGCTTCACAGGGAACACTGAAGCTTTCTTT.

Written as DNA, the CDR3 is TGTGCCAGCAGGAGGACAGGGATTGAAAACACCATATATTTT. Residues: CASRRTGIENTIYF. This rearrangement joins TRBV6-5 to TRBJ1-3, with TRBD1 matching 8 bases. The germline gives CDR1 MNHEY, CDR2 SVGAGI. CDR3 length: 14 amino acids. The V gene end was trimmed by 6 bases and the J gene end by 6 bases; junction bases not matched to a gene: 7.

This sequence joins TRBV24-1 and TRBJ1-1; no firm D call. The CDR3 loop spans 10 amino acids. Trimming took off 9 bases at V and 8 bases at J, with 9 bases between the two ends. Germline assignment: CDR1 KGHDR and CDR2 SFDVKD. The CDR3 is CATSPGEAFF. CDR3 nucleotide sequence: TGTGCCACCTCTCCGGGGGAAGCTTTCTTT.

This chain joins TRBV21-1 and TRBJ2-3; the DNA was not used to check the table's D call, TRBD2. TRBV21-1 is recorded as a pseudogene. The CDR3 extends over 16 amino acids. CDR3 sequence reads: CASSPREITSTDTQYF. For the CDR3, the DNA is TGTGCCAGCAGCCCGCGGGAGATTACTAGCACAGATACGCAGTATTTT.